A selection of T cell receptor beta chains follows, all from one sample in a study of T cells in Graves' hyperthyroidism and ophthalmopathy. TCRdb re-analysed the multiplex PCR reads in MiXCR, keeping a single row per CDR3 protein. The sample shows 650,000 to 750,000 distinct CDR3 sequences, around 13% of them seen only once. Sequenced: blood. Every receptor here comes from a woman aged 18-29 years with Graves' hyperthyroidism. Both conserved end residues are trimmed from each CDR3. Each record gives: J gene, V gene, CDR3 protein.

TRBJ2-3,TRBV4-2,ASSQEEARGVVVTDTQY
TRBJ2-7,TRBV30,AWSASWWGASYEQY
TRBJ1-1,TRBV20-1,SAQRGAQYTEAF
TRBJ1-2,TRBV11-2,ASSQRGETLYYGYT
TRBJ2-3,TRBV9,ASSARGGNTDTQY
TRBJ2-5,TRBV28,ASSPGTGSPQETQY
TRBJ1-5,TRBV20-1,SARPRDRVPYSNQPQH
TRBJ2-7,TRBV28,ASSLRNYEQY
TRBJ2-1,TRBV18,ASSPPPGRDEQF
TRBJ2-2,TRBV12-3/TRBV12-4,ASSFGPHRNTGELF
TRBJ1-2,TRBV6-1,ASRGQGKANYGYT
TRBJ1-3,TRBV12-3/TRBV12-4,ASSFAAPGGTIY
TRBJ2-3,TRBV28,ASSFFAGAVEY
TRBJ2-7,TRBV28,ASRSPGTSIHEQY
TRBJ1-6,TRBV2,ASNLGQGNSPLH